This T cell receptor (beta chain) was captured in a study of molecular identifiers for immune sequencing clone quantification. For the study at large: With replicates, the RNA of around 20,000 or 99,000 naive CD8 cells was split five ways and four were sequenced.

Libraries used roughly 18,000 to 1,000,000 sorted naive CD8 T cells and 10%, 30% or 50% RNA input. The sorting of naive CD8 T cells used the CD8+CD4-CCR7+CD45RA+ phenotype. V lost 5 bases, J lost 8 bases, and 9 bases stayed unmatched. In germline, CDR1 is MNHNY, CDR2 SVGAGI (reference sequence). This CDR3 comprises 15 residues. For bulk TCR libraries, previously described methods and listed TCR primers were used. TCRdb independently ran MiXCR on the PCR reads; one entry per CDR3 protein. The table records 490,000 or so distinct CDR3 sequences, about a quarter of them present only once. In this sample, this clonotype turned up a few times.

The sequencing sample was made of naive CD8+ T cells from blood, with Jurkat cell RNA spiked in. Subset of the sample: FACS-sorted CD8+CD4-CCR7+CD45RA+ naive T cells. The receptor's source is a human donor in good health. Some libraries in this study had Jurkat cell RNA spiked in. This chain uses TRBV6-6 with TRBJ2-1; 10 bases are a match to TRBD2. The CDR3 DNA follows: TGTGCCAGCAGTACCCTAGCGGGAGCTGTGGATGAGCAGTTCTTC. Its translation: CASSTLAGAVDEQFF.